This record looks at one TCR beta chain sequence and its context. Which antigen it targets is not known. No much larger clone is present one base from it, and per-base qualities are unavailable. These data are taken from a study of blood T cell repertoires in COVID-19 (TCRdb year 2020). With respect to the entire study: Collaborator samples came from the United States, Italy and Spain and covered acute and convalescent phases of COVID-19. HLA class I and class II types, where available, came from metadata supplied by the sample provider rather than from assay-based typing. Subjects who had been exposed to COVID-19, were actively infected with it, or had recovered from it provided the deeply sampled blood TCRbeta repertoires that made up the dataset. The sample metadata nearly always contained a de-identified subject ID, COVID-19 status, age in years and sex. The samples were drawn from the first 160 participants of the ongoing ImmuneRACE study and from 1,200 or so subjects provided by 6 global collaborators. The prospective study material was composed of cDNA or gDNA derived from T cells, B-cell-depleted T cells, or PBMCs. The repertoires were made available in a free public database intended to serve as a resource for research on the immune response to SARS-CoV-2.

Collaborating institutions collected whole blood in K2EDTA tubes following their own protocols. Collaborator samples were shipped for TCRbeta analysis as frozen whole blood, isolated PBMCs, or DNA extracted from either sample type. V is shortened by 4 bases, J by 6 bases, and the region joining them spans 10 bases. CDR1 is given as MNHEY and CDR2 as SVGEGT, both from the germline V gene. Measured from the cysteine to the phenylalanine, the CDR3 is 13 residues long. The kept DNA is CDR3 alone, 39 bases in frame from the first base. The paper's findings and limits, for the study overall: The quantity of clinical and demographic metadata differed by source and by participant and was supplied without curation.

TCRbeta CDR3 regions were amplified from genomic DNA by means of the immunoSEQ Assay, a bias-controlled multiplex PCR. The study's processing was this. Within the assay, amplification of reference gene primers was used to estimate how many nucleated cells each sample contained. To quantify the absolute abundance of each unique TCRbeta CDR3 rearrangement, sequence reads were collapsed and filtered. For each sample, productive Simpson clonality was calculated as the square root of Simpson's diversity index over productive rearrangements. Drawn from immuneACCESS, this table holds only the in-frame rearrangements with V and J called that TCRdb kept. Clones are partly lost; checked studies trace under half to an unresolved V gene and leave the rest unexplained. V and J calls and clone size follow that table, whereas D and trimming were derived from the DNA. The sample contains some 350,000 clones, nearly 90% of them found a single time. Approximately 7% of the sample is held by the ten biggest clonotypes.

This clonotype originated in a man aged 18 to 30 with active or convalescent COVID-19. The V and J genes are TRBV6-2 or TRBV6-3 and TRBJ2-1; TRBD1 might be the D gene, on 5 matching bases. Sequenced input: peripheral blood. The CDR3 corresponds to CASSWSGINEQFF. The nucleotide sequence is TGTGCCAGCAGTTGGTCAGGGATCAATGAGCAGTTCTTC.